This record concerns one T cell receptor (beta chain) sequence. The ends were cut back, 7 bases at V and 3 bases at J, with 16 bases in the middle. The CDR3 has 15 amino acids. Germline V gene data show CDR1 as MNHEY and CDR2 as SVGAGI. This sample is part of a study of T cell changes during pregnancy in multiple sclerosis. Libraries were prepared by immunoSEQ multiplex PCR; TCRdb keeps only in-frame clonotypes and omits some of them. The sample shows approximately 90,000 clones, almost 95% of them seen only once. This chain joins TRBV6-5 and TRBJ1-5, with D perhaps matching TRBD1 (5 bases). The clonotype comes from a female donor with multiple sclerosis, enrolled in a pregnancy study. The sequencing used peripheral blood, collected after pregnancy. CDR3 amino acids: CASTSLGGPNQPQHF. In nucleotides, the CDR3 is TGTGCCAGCACCTCTCTGGGGGGTCCCAATCAGCCCCAGCATTTT.